Below, 32 T cell receptor beta chains from the same sample are listed, as sequenced in a study of tumor and adjacent non-tumor tissue in lung cancer (dated by TCRdb to the late 2010s). The method was multiplex PCR. The sample was run on an Illumina HiSeq 2500. TCRbeta libraries were constructed through three rounds of nested PCR with primers (Table S4) according to protocols adapted from ARM-PCR. TCRdb trimmed public reads at Q25 via fastp, called clones via MiXCR and kept in-frame beta chains. Rows with a matching CDR3 protein are joined into one entry that keeps the most common DNA and genes. Recorded for this sample are about 85,000 distinct CDR3 sequences; around 59% of them occurred a single time. In total, the top ten clones hold roughly 15% of the sample. RNA was extracted from bulk unsorted tissue and checked for quality with a NanoDrop ND-1000 and an Agilent 2100. Specimen: lung tumor tissue. Receptor source: a man aged 65 to 79 with non-small cell lung cancer.

This clonotype came up many times. The J gene is TRBJ1-1, the V gene TRBV6-2 or TRBV6-3; D may be TRBD1 (6 bases). Trimming removed 5 bases at V and 4 bases at J, with 20 bases between. The germline gives CDR1 MNHEY, CDR2 SVGEGT. The CDR3 covers 16 residues. The CDR3 nucleotides read TGTGCCAGCAGTCAACAGGGACGAGGGACGCGCACTGAAGCTTTCTTT. It codes for CASSQQGRGTRTEAFF.

This CDR3 is CASSFGYYNEQFF. In DNA, the CDR3 is TGTGCCAGCAGTTTCGGCTACTACAATGAGCAGTTCTTC. J is TRBJ2-1 and V is TRBV28; D not resolved. The germline V gene encodes CDR1 MDHEN and CDR2 SYDVKM. Trimming removed 3 bases at V and 3 bases at J, with 6 bases between. This CDR3 is built from 13 residues.

For this clonotype: This may come from a read error, since a much larger clone is one base off. The J gene is TRBJ2-7, the V gene TRBV5-1; D remains ambiguous. Germline assignment: CDR1 SGHRS and CDR2 YFSETQ. The CDR3 contains 13 residues. V lost 0 bases, J lost 4 bases, and 8 bases lay in between. The DNA for the CDR3 is TGCGCCAGCAGCTTGGCGATAACTTACGAGCAGTACTTC. Translating gives CASSLAITYEQYF. The full variable domain, with the rest looked up from reference TRBV5-1 and TRBJ2-7, is KAGVTQTPRYLIKTRGQQVTLSCSPISGHRSVSWYQQTPGQGLQFLFEYFSETQRNKGNFPGRFSGRQFSNSRSEMNVSTLELGDSALYLCASSLAITYEQYFGPGTRLTVT.

As to this clonotype: An end of the junction does not agree with germline; a read error may underlie this. This sequence joins TRBV11-2 and TRBJ2-4; 13 positions agree with TRBD2. Germline V CDR1 and CDR2: SGHAT, FQNNGV. The length of the CDR3 is 18 residues. This CDR3 is CATSQGTSGARRSSIQHF. As DNA, the CDR3 is TGTGCCACCAGCCAGGGGACTAGCGGGGCCAGGCGTTCAAGCATTCAGCACTTC.

This clonotype was seen a handful of times. The V call is TRBV11-2, the J call TRBJ2-3; D is tentatively TRBD1 or TRBD2 (5 bases each). V was cut by 5 bases and J by 11 bases, with 14 bases left in between. CDR1 and CDR2 (germline): SGHAT, FQNNGV. There are 12 residues in the CDR3. The CDR3 region has the DNA TGTGCCAGCAGCCCGGGACCCCTTAGGCAGTATTTT. Protein: CASSPGPLRQYF.

Turning to this clonotype: A junction end diverges from the germline sequence, so it may reflect a read error. The V gene is TRBV6-1, the J gene TRBJ2-7, with D possibly matching TRBD1 (6 bases). The CDR3 covers 13 residues. Germline V CDR1 and CDR2: MNHNS, SASEGT. DNA for the CDR3: TGTACCAGCAGACGACAGGAACCTACGGAGCAGCACTTC. Protein: CTSRRQEPTEQHF.

On this clonotype: The CDR3 end shows no conserved phenylalanine or tryptophan, and so a read error is likely. V usage is TRBV11-2 and J usage is TRBJ2-7; 9 bases fit TRBD1. Per germline, CDR1 SGHAT and CDR2 FQNNGV. CDR3 length: 15 amino acids. The CDR3 sequence: CTSSLDRGQGNEQYL. The DNA of the CDR3 is TGCACCAGCAGCTTAGATCGGGGACAGGGTAACGAGCAGTACTTA.

For this clonotype: Lacking the conserved final phenylalanine or tryptophan, this CDR3 likely reflects a read error. The chain recombines TRBV4-1 with TRBJ1-5; D remains unclear. The CDR3 length is 13 residues. The germline V gene has CDR1 MGHRA and CDR2 YSYEKL. The CDR3 coding sequence is TGCGCCAGTAGCCAGAAAGCGAGTCAGCCCCAGCATCTT. Protein sequence: CASSQKASQPQHL.

The rearrangement links TRBV5-4 to TRBJ2-1, with a tentative D call TRBD2 (7 bases). Germline V gene lookup returns CDR1 SGHNT and CDR2 YYREEE (reference sequence). V gave up 4 bases and J gave up 6 bases, with 17 bases separating them. The CDR3 length is 15 residues. The CDR3 nucleotides read TGTGCCAGCAGCCCCGGTGGGGGGGCGATCAATGAGCAGTTCTTC. Protein: CASSPGGGAINEQFF.

This chain links TRBV25-1 with TRBJ2-7; possibly TRBD2 for D (5 bases). With 7 bases removed from V and 9 bases from J, the gap between germline ends came to 13 bases. CDR1 and CDR2 (germline): MGHDK, SYGVNS. This CDR3 region has 11 residues. The DNA for the CDR3 is TGTGCCAGCATAAGAGGGAAAGGGCAGTACTTC. Protein product: CASIRGKGQYF.

The CDR3 spells CAIRVANGRSTDTQYF. The DNA of the CDR3 is TGCGCCATCAGGGTCGCTAACGGGAGGTCCACAGATACGCAGTATTTT. The chain links TRBV4-1 to TRBJ2-3; TRBD2 agrees at 7 bases. Germline V gene lookup returns CDR1 MGHRA and CDR2 YSYEKL. The CDR3 is 16 amino acids. V gave up 10 bases and J gave up 2 bases; unmatched junction bases: 15.

On this clonotype: The junction departs from germline at one end; a sequencing error may be responsible. The chain uses TRBV6-4 and TRBJ1-5; possibly TRBD1 for D (6 bases). Germline V CDR1 and CDR2: MRHNA, SNTAGT. CDR3 length: 14 amino acids. The CDR3 protein is CASSESQGNQSQHF. As DNA, the CDR3 is TGTGCCAGCAGTGAAAGCCAGGGGAATCAGTCCCAGCATTTT.

A note on this clonotype: The junction does not match germline at one end; this may be a read error. V gene TRBV12-3 or TRBV12-4 combines with J gene TRBJ2-7; no clear D. The CDR3 loop spans 11 amino acids. CDR3 amino acids: CASGKLGEQCF. DNA of the CDR3: TGTGCCAGCGGGAAATTGGGCGAGCAGTGCTTC.

This chain joins TRBV28 and TRBJ2-5; TRBD2 is a possible D gene (6 bases). V dropped 6 bases and J dropped 5 bases, with 13 bases sitting between them. The CDR3 has 13 amino acids. CDR1 is MDHEN and CDR2 is SYDVKM in the germline V gene. The CDR3 is CASSSTSTETQYF. The CDR3 DNA sequence: TGTGCCAGCAGCTCCACTAGCACGGAGACCCAGTACTTC.

Turning to this clonotype: A much larger clone differs by one base, so this may be a read error. The V gene is TRBV12-5, the J gene TRBJ2-1; the D gene is possibly TRBD1 (6 bases). V dropped 9 bases and J dropped 8 bases, with 17 bases sitting between them. Germline V gene lookup returns CDR1 LGHNT and CDR2 FRNRAP. The CDR3 runs 13 residues. The CDR3 is CASGNRVVDEQFF. The DNA of the CDR3 is TGTGCTAGCGGTAACAGGGTTGTGGATGAGCAGTTCTTC.

To note about this clonotype: A much larger clone is a single base away; this may be a read error. V gene TRBV6-1 combines with J gene TRBJ2-7; perhaps D is TRBD1 or TRBD2 (5 bases each). Germline V gives CDR1 MNHNS, CDR2 SASEGT. The CDR3 consists of 15 residues. CDR3 amino acids: CASRPGTDATYDQYF. In DNA form, the CDR3 reads TGTGCCAGCAGACCAGGGACGGACGCGACCTACGACCAGTACTTC.

Ten or more counts support this clonotype. This chain connects TRBV28 to TRBJ1-5, with D perhaps matching TRBD1 (6 bases). The germline gives CDR1 MDHEN, CDR2 SYDVKM. The CDR3 has 14 residues. Deletions cut 7 bases from V and 5 bases from J, with 15 bases between. The CDR3 protein is CASNQYREYQPQHF. The CDR3 bases are TGTGCCAGCAACCAATACAGGGAGTATCAGCCCCAGCATTTT. The full variable domain, its missing parts supplied by reference TRBV28 and TRBJ1-5, is DVKVTQSSRYLVKRTGEKVFLECVQDMDHENMFWYRQDPGLGLRLIYFSYDVKMKEKGDIPEGYSVSREKKERFSLILESASTNQTSMYLCASNQYREYQPQHFGDGTRLSIL.

The table lists this clonotype with a few counts. The V call is TRBV24-1, the J call TRBJ1-2, with D possibly being TRBD1 (5 bases). With 2 bases removed from V and 8 bases from J, the gap between germline ends came to 14 bases. Looked up from germline, CDR1 is KGHDR and CDR2 is SFDVKD. The CDR3 has 14 amino acids. The CDR3 loop reads CATSDWETARGYTF. CDR3 coding DNA: TGTGCCACCAGTGATTGGGAGACAGCCCGGGGCTACACCTTC.

This clonotype is a singleton in its sample. The V call is TRBV20-1, the J call TRBJ2-3; no definite D call. V was trimmed by 4 bases and J by 5 bases, leaving 13 bases between them. Germline values: CDR1 DFQATT, CDR2 SNEGSKA (reference sequence). The CDR3 spans 13 residues. The CDR3 spells CSATPTPKDTQYF. The CDR3 region has the DNA TGCAGTGCTACCCCAACCCCCAAAGATACGCAGTATTTT.

This clonotype came up many times. The chain uses TRBV7-9 and TRBJ2-2; D could derive from TRBD1 or TRBD2 (5 bases each). Germline V CDR1 and CDR2: SEHNR, FQNEAQ (reference sequence). Trimming removed 3 bases at V and 3 bases at J, with 14 bases between. The CDR3 has 16 amino acids. The CDR3 protein is CASSFPGRGDTGELFF. The CDR3 bases are TGTGCCAGCAGCTTCCCAGGGAGAGGGGACACCGGGGAGCTGTTTTTT.

This clonotype was counted between two and nine times. The rearrangement uses TRBV20-1 and TRBJ2-7; D may be TRBD1 or TRBD2 (5 bases each). Per the germline V gene, CDR1 is DFQATT and CDR2 is SNEGSKA (reference sequence). V lost 3 bases, J lost 9 bases, and 15 bases lay in between. The CDR3 loop spans 12 amino acids. CDR3 loop: CSARDSGAAQYF. The CDR3 DNA follows: TGCAGTGCTAGGGACTCTGGGGCAGCGCAGTACTTC.

This clonotype was counted a single time. In this CDR3 the conserved last residue, phenylalanine or tryptophan, is missing, so a read error is likely. It is unclear where the CDR3 begins or ends on the DNA, so no DNA is shown, and the CDR3 is as TCRdb lists it. This sequence joins TRBV4-1 and TRBJ2-7; the D segment call TRBD1 is taken from the table without a DNA check. The CDR3 length is 16 residues, termini included. Germline CDR1 is MGHRA and CDR2 is YSYEKL. CDR3 residues: CASSPPLPRALGEHYL.

As regards this clonotype: It is likely a read error, because the conserved phenylalanine at the end of the CDR3 is missing. J is TRBJ2-2 and V is TRBV11-2, with D perhaps being TRBD1 or TRBD2 (6 bases each). Germline CDR1 SGHAT, CDR2 FQNNGV. CDR3 size: 15 residues. The chain's CDR3 is CASSSQGLHTGGLFL. The CDR3, as DNA: TGTGCCAGCAGCTCACAGGGTTTACACACCGGGGGGCTGTTTCTT.

As regards this clonotype: At one end, the junction sequence differs from germline, possibly due to a read error. The rearrangement uses TRBV5-5 and TRBJ2-1, with unresolved D. The V gene's germline CDR1 is SGHKS and CDR2 YYEKEE (reference sequence). The CDR3 extends over 16 amino acids. CDR3 in amino acids: CASGFGPDVAYNEQFF. CDR3 sequence (DNA): TGTGCCAGCGGCTTTGGTCCGGACGTAGCCTACAATGAGCAGTTCTTC.

This clonotype appeared many times. The rearrangement joins TRBV6-5 to TRBJ2-7; D is perhaps TRBD1 (6 bases). The CDR3 covers 14 residues. The germline gives CDR1 MNHEY, CDR2 SVGAGI. Between the trimmed V and J ends, which lost 1 base and 6 bases, there was a span of 13 bases. The CDR3 sequence is CASSYYQGSTEQYF. DNA of the CDR3: TGTGCCAGCAGTTACTACCAGGGGAGTACCGAGCAGTACTTC.

The chain combines TRBV11-2 with TRBJ2-2; D is undetermined. Between the trimmed V and J ends, which lost 6 bases and 6 bases, there was a span of 17 bases. CDR3 length: 15 residues. Germline V gives CDR1 SGHAT, CDR2 FQNNGV. The CDR3 here is CASRQQSTNAGELFF. Written as DNA, the CDR3 is TGTGCCAGCAGGCAGCAATCGACAAATGCCGGGGAGCTGTTTTTT.

This sequence joins TRBV28 and TRBJ2-3; perhaps TRBD2 as D (7 bases). The CDR3 covers 14 residues. Germline CDR1 is MDHEN and CDR2 is SYDVKM. V lost 6 bases and J 7 bases, leaving 17 bases between the germline ends. The CDR3 nucleotides read TGTGCCAGCAGCTCTTCGGGGGGCCGATATACGCAGTATTTT. Translation: CASSSSGGRYTQYF.

With regard to this clonotype: A junction boundary mismatches the germline segment, possibly from a read error. The gene calls are TRBV11-2 and TRBJ2-1; 7 bases match TRBD2. CDR1 is SGHAT, CDR2 FQNNGV, per germline. The CDR3 is 15 amino acids. CDR3 loop: CASSLEGTTYNEHFF. CDR3 in DNA: TGTGCCAGCAGCTTAGAAGGGACTACATATAATGAGCATTTCTTC.

This chain joins TRBV6-6 and TRBJ2-7, with 11 bases fitting TRBD2. Germline CDR1 is MNHNY and CDR2 is SVGAGI (reference sequence). This CDR3 region has 16 residues. CDR3 nucleotide sequence: TGTGCTAGCGGGGCTCGGCCCGGGACTAGCGGATACGAGCAGTACTTC. It specifies CASGARPGTSGYEQYF.

Points on this clonotype: Given a much more abundant clone one base away, this may be a read error. The chain carries TRBV6-1 and TRBJ2-1, with TRBD2 as a possible D gene (5 bases). From germline, CDR1 is MNHNS and CDR2 SASEGT. Trimming took off 8 bases at V and 9 bases at J, with 23 bases between the two ends. The CDR3 has 15 amino acids. The CDR3 DNA reads as TGTGCCAGCTCTAGCCCAGTCCGGTCCCTCGCTGAGCAGTTCTTC. It is translated as CASSSPVRSLAEQFF.

Comments on this clonotype: One end of the junction is discordant with germline, which a read error may explain. The V and J genes are TRBV28 and TRBJ2-5; D not resolved. The CDR3 consists of 14 residues. The V gene's germline CDR1 is MDHEN and CDR2 SYDVKM. In DNA form, the CDR3 reads TGTGCCAACAGTTTATATGGCAGGCAAGAGACCCAGTACTTC. This encodes CANSLYGRQETQYF. Drawing the rest from reference TRBV28 and TRBJ2-5, the complete variable domain is DVKVTQSSRYLVKRTGEKVFLECVQDMDHENMFWYRQDPGLGLRLIYFSYDVKMKEKGDIPEGYSVSREKKERFSLILESASTNQTSMYLCANSLYGRQETQYFGPGTRLLVL.

This clonotype was observed many times. This chain joins TRBV4-1 and TRBJ1-1; maybe TRBD1 (6 bases). Per the germline V gene, CDR1 is MGHRA and CDR2 is YSYEKL. V was cut by 4 bases and J by 1 base, with 13 bases left in between. This CDR3 is built from 15 residues. The CDR3 DNA reads TGCGCCAGCAGCCTTACGGGACATAAGAACACTGAAGCTTTCTTT. It encodes CASSLTGHKNTEAFF.